This T cell receptor beta chain was obtained from a study of regulatory T cells in long-lasting Graves disease. Relying on iRepertoire HTBI primers and Arm-PCR of CDR3 regions, the team built TCR beta libraries. TCRdb reprocessed the multiplex PCR reads via MiXCR and lists one record per CDR3 protein. The sample includes hundreds of thousands of distinct CDR3 sequences, 15% to 20% of them seen just once. This clonotype was recorded many times. Its antigen is not known. The study, taken as a whole, reports: Among the persistent patients, 2,741 public clonotypes were shared, more than the 750 to 1,000 shared among new patients. There was favoring of TRBV28, TRBJ1-2 and TRBJ2-5 in persistent disease. Persistent Graves' patients possessed reduced TCR diversity relative to recently diagnosed ones.

Specified time point: newly diagnosed GD, antithyroid drugs for less than 3 months. PBMCs provided the RNA from which the TCR library was made. V was shortened by 9 bases and J by 0 bases, with 11 bases between the two germline ends. This CDR3 contains 13 residues. This sample also appeared in a second study, on T cells in Graves' hyperthyroidism and ophthalmopathy.

The chain recombines TRBV12-3 or TRBV12-4 with TRBJ1-1, with D maybe TRBD1 (5 bases). Sequenced material: peripheral blood mononuclear cells (PBMCs), taken at new diagnosis, from a patient treated with antithyroid drugs. The clonotype comes from a woman in her 30s with Graves disease. The CDR3 spells CASGMGVNTEAFF. DNA for the CDR3: TGTGCCAGTGGAATGGGGGTGAACACTGAAGCTTTCTTT.